This T cell receptor (beta chain) was observed in a study of CD8 T cells in ankylosing spondylitis. This clonotype was picked up many times. Antigen unknown. Germline values: CDR1 MGHRA, CDR2 YSYEKL. This CDR3 has 17 amino acids. Trimming removed 1 base at V and 1 base at J, with 15 bases between. General study points: The authors found the disease-linked clones to be CD8+ and relatively rare in peripheral blood. Matched ankylosing spondylitis synovial fluid reportedly contained a significantly enriched population of disease-linked clones.

Scientists made TCR beta libraries using quantitative 5'-RACE with molecular barcodes. TCRdb reprocessed the 5' RACE reads via MiXCR and lists one record per CDR3 protein. The repertoire has around 130,000 distinct CDR3 sequences, around 7% of them found once; the top ten carry more than 10%. This TCR was recovered from a male donor with ankylosing spondylitis or in good health (not recorded which). The material sequenced was blood, either unsorted or a sorted T cell fraction (not recorded which). The rearrangement joins TRBV4-1 to TRBJ2-3; either TRBD1 or TRBD2 may supply D (6 bases each). CDR3: CASSQVTGARGTDTQYF. The CDR3 DNA reads TGCGCCAGCAGCCAAGTTACGGGGGCGAGGGGCACAGATACGCAGTATTTT.